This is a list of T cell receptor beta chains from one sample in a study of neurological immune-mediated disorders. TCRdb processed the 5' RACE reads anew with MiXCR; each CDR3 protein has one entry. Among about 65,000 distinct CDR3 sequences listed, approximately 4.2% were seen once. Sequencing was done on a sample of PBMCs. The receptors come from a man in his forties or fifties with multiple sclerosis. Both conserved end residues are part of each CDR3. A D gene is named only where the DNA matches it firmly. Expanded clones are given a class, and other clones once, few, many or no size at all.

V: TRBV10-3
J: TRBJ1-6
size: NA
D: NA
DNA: TGTGCCATCAGCCAGAGGGGCAGGGGCGATTCACCCCTCAACTTT
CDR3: CAISQRGRGDSPLNF

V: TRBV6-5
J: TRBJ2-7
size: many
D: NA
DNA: TGTGCCAGCAGTTACTCGCTGTTCTACGAGCAGTACTTC
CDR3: CASSYSLFYEQYF

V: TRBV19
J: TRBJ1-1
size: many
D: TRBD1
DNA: TGTGCCAGTTCCGACAGGGGGTCGAAGGACACTGAAGCTTTCTTT
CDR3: CASSDRGSKDTEAFF

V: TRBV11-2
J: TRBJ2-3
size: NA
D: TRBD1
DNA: TGTGCCAGCAGCAGACAGGGAAGAACAGATACGCAGTATTTT
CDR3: CASSRQGRTDTQYF

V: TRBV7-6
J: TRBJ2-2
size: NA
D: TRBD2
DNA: TGTGCCAGCAGCTTAGATGGGAGGGCCGGGGAGCTGTTTTTT
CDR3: CASSLDGRAGELFF

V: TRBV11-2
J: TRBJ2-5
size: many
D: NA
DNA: TGTGCCAGCAGCCTACAACCTAAAGAGACCCAGTACTTC
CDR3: CASSLQPKETQYF

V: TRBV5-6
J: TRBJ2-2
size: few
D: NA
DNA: TGTGCCAGCAGCTTGGGACAGCTATACACCGGGGAGCTGTTTTTT
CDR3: CASSLGQLYTGELFF

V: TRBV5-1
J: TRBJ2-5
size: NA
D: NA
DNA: TGCGCCAGCAGCTTGCAGGGTGCGGAGACCCAGTACTTC
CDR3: CASSLQGAETQYF

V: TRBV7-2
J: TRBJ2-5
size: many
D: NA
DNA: TGTGCCAGCAGCTCGTCCAGGTACCAAGAGACCCAGTACTTC
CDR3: CASSSSRYQETQYF

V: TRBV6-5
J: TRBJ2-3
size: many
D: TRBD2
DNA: TGTGCCAGCAGTTACGACGGGGGGGCCCTCACAGATACGCAGTATTTT
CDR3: CASSYDGGALTDTQYF

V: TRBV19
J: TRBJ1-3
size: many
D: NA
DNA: TGTGCCAGTAGTAGGAGAAACACCATATATTTT
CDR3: CASSRRNTIYF

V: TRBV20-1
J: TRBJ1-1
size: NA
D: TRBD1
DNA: TGCAGTGCTGAACAGGGGGCGGGGAACACTGAAGCTTTCTTT
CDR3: CSAEQGAGNTEAFF

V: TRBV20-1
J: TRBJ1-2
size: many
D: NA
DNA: TGCAGTGCTAGGGGCAGGGCCTATGGCTACACCTTC
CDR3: CSARGRAYGYTF

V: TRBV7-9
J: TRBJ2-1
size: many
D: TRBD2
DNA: TGTGCCAGCAGCTACCGACTAGCGGGGGGGTCTTACAATGAGCAGTTCTTC
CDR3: CASSYRLAGGSYNEQFF

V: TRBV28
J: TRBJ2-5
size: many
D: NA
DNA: TGTGCCAGCAGTTTAGGTAGCCGGCCCGAGACCCAGTACTTC
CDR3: CASSLGSRPETQYF

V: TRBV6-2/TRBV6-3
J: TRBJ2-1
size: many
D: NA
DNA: TGTGCCAGCAGCCCTAGGACTGCTATGGAGCAGTTCTTC
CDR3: CASSPRTAMEQFF

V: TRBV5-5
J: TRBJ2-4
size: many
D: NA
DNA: TGTGCCAGCAGCTTGGATCAAGGGGGAAACATTCAGTACTTC
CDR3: CASSLDQGGNIQYF

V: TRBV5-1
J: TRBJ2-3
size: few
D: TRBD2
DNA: TGCGCCACCCAGGGGACTAGCGGGGCTGGGCTACAAGGGACAGATACGCAGTATTTT
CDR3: CATQGTSGAGLQGTDTQYF

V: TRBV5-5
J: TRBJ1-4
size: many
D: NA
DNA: TGTGCCAGCAGCTTGACGGGCAGGGCAGCTAATGAAAAACTGTTTTTT
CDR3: CASSLTGRAANEKLFF

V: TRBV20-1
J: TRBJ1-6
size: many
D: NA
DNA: TGCAGTGCTAGAGATAGTGCAGGGTATTCACCCCTCCACTTT
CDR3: CSARDSAGYSPLHF

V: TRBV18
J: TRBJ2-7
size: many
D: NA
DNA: TGTGCCAGCTCACCAGGCGGGATCGGATACGAGCAGTACTTC
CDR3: CASSPGGIGYEQYF

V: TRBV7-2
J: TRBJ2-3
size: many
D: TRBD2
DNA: TGTGCCAGCAGCTTAGGGACTAGCAGGAGGGCAGATACGCAGTATTTT
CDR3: CASSLGTSRRADTQYF

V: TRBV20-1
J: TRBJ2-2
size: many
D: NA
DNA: TGCAGTGCTCAGTCTCTCAACACCGGGGAGCTGTTTTTT
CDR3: CSAQSLNTGELFF

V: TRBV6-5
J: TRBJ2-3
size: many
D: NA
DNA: TGTGCCAGCAGTTATCGTAGCGCGACAGATACGCAGTATTTT
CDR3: CASSYRSATDTQYF

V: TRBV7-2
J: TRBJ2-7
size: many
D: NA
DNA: TGTGCCATCAAGGACCCACACGGAGTGATAACGGGCGAGCAGTACTTC
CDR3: CAIKDPHGVITGEQYF

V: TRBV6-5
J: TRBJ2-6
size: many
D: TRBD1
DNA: TGTGCCAGCAGGGACAGGACCTCTGGGGCCAACGTCCTGACTTTC
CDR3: CASRDRTSGANVLTF

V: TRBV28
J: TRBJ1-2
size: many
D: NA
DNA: TGTGCCAGCAGTTTACAATATGGCTACACCTTC
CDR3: CASSLQYGYTF

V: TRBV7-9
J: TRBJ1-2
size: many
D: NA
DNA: TGTGCCAGCAGCCCCAACGCCGCGGGGAACTATGGCTACACCTTC
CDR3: CASSPNAAGNYGYTF

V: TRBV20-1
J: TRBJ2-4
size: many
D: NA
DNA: TGCAGTGCTAGACGGGGGGCCATGCTCCGGGCCCTAGCCAAAAACATTCAGTACTTC
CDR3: CSARRGAMLRALAKNIQYF

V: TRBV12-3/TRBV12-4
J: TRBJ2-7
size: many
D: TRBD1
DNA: TGTGCCAGCAGGCCCACAGGGGTATACGAGCAGTACTTC
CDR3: CASRPTGVYEQYF

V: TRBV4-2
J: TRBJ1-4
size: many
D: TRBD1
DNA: TGTGCCAGCAGCCAACAGGGGGGGGATGAAAAACTGTTTTTT
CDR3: CASSQQGGDEKLFF

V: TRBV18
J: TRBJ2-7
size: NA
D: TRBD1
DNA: TGTGCCAGCTCACCCTCCAGGACAGGCTCCTACGAGCAGTACTTC
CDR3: CASSPSRTGSYEQYF

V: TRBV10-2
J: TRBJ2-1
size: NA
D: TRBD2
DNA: TGCGCCAGCAGTGACCACCCTATAGCGGGGGGGCAGAGCTCCTACAATGAGCAGTTCTTC
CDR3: CASSDHPIAGGQSSYNEQFF

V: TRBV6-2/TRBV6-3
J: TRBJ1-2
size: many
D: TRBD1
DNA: TGTGCCAGCAGACAAACAGGGGTCTATGGCTACACCTTC
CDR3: CASRQTGVYGYTF

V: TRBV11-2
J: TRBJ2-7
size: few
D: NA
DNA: TGTGCCAGCAGCTTAGGGGCGGGCCCCGGGACCCGGGGGAAAGAGCAGTACTTC
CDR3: CASSLGAGPGTRGKEQYF

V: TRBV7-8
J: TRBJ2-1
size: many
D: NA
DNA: TGTGCCAGCAGCTTAGAAGGAACCTGGGGCTCCTACAATGAGCAGTTCTTC
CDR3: CASSLEGTWGSYNEQFF

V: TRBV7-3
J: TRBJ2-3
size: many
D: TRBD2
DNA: TGTGCCAGCAGCCCTCGGGGACTAACTAGCACAGATACGCAGTATTTT
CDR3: CASSPRGLTSTDTQYF

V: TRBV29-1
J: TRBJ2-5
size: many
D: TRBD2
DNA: TGCAGCACCCCGGGAGGACTCCAAGAGACCCAGTACTTC
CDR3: CSTPGGLQETQYF

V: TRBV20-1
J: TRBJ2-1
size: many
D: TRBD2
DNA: TGCAGTGCTAGCGGGGCGGGGGGTGTTAACAATGAGCAGTTCTTC
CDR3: CSASGAGGVNNEQFF

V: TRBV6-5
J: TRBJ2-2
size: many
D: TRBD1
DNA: TGTGCCAGCAGTAAGACAGGGGGCCACACCGGGGAGCTGTTTTTT
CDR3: CASSKTGGHTGELFF

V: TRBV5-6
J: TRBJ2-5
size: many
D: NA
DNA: TGTGCCAGCAGCTTGTGGGGGCTTGAGACCCAGTACTTC
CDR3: CASSLWGLETQYF

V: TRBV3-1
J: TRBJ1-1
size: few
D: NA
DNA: TGTGCCAGCAGCCGAGCCGACAGTATGAACACTGAAGCTTTCTTT
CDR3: CASSRADSMNTEAFF

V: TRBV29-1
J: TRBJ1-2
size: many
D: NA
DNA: TGCAGCGTGTTACCCCAGGGGTTGAGGGGCTACACCTTC
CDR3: CSVLPQGLRGYTF

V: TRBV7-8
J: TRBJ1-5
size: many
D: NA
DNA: TGTGCCAGCAGCTTAGGGTTGGGTCAGCCCCAGCATTTT
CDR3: CASSLGLGQPQHF

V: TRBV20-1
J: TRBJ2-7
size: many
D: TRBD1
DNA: TGCAGTGCTCAATCCCTGGGACAGGGTTCCGAGCAGTACTTC
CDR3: CSAQSLGQGSEQYF

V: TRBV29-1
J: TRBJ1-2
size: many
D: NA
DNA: TGCAGCGTTGAAGCTGTGGCCAGCCCCGGTGGCTACACCTTC
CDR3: CSVEAVASPGGYTF

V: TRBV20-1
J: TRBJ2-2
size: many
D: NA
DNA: TGCAGTGCCCGTCGTCGTGGGATCGCGAACACCGGGGAGCTGTTTTTT
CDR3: CSARRRGIANTGELFF

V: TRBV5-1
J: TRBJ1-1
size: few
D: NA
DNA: TGCGCCAGCAGCTTGTTTAAAACGGGAGATGGTAACACTGAAGCTTTCTTT
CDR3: CASSLFKTGDGNTEAFF

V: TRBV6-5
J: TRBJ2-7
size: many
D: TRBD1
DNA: TGTGCCAGCAGTTACGACAGGGAGTACGAGCAGTACTTC
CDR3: CASSYDREYEQYF

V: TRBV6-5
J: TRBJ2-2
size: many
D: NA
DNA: TGTGCCAGCAGTTACTCAGTGGAGCCCGGGGAGCTGTTTTTT
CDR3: CASSYSVEPGELFF

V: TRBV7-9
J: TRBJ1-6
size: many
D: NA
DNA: TGTGCCAGCAGCTCTTTTAATTCACCCCTCCACTTT
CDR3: CASSSFNSPLHF

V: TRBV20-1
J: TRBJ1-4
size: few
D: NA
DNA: TGCAGTGCTAGGATGGGGGGGCGGACTGAAGAACTGTTTTTT
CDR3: CSARMGGRTEELFF

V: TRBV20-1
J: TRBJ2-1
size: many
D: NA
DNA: TGCAGTGCTCCCCGACTCGCACTCTCCTACAATGAGCAGTTCTTC
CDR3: CSAPRLALSYNEQFF

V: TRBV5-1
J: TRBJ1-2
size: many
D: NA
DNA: TGCGCCAGCAGCTTGGGAGGCCCTAACTATGGCTACACCTTC
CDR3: CASSLGGPNYGYTF

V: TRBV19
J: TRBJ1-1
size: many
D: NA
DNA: TGTGCCAGTAGTATCGCGGCAGCGAACACTGAAGCTTTCTTT
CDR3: CASSIAAANTEAFF

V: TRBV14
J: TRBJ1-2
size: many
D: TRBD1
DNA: TGTGCCAGCAGCCAAGCCGGGACAGGGGGACGGTATGGCTACACCTTC
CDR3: CASSQAGTGGRYGYTF

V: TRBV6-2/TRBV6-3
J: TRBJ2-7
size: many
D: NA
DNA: TGTGCCACCGTATCTCCGGTTTTTCACGAGCAGTACTTC
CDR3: CATVSPVFHEQYF

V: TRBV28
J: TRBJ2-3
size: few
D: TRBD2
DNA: TGTGCCAGCAGTCGGCGGGGGACAGATACGCAGTATTTT
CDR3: CASSRRGTDTQYF

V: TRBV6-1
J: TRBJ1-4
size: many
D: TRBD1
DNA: TGTGCCAGCAGTGGCGGACAGGGCTTTGCAACTAATGAAAAACTGTTTTTT
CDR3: CASSGGQGFATNEKLFF